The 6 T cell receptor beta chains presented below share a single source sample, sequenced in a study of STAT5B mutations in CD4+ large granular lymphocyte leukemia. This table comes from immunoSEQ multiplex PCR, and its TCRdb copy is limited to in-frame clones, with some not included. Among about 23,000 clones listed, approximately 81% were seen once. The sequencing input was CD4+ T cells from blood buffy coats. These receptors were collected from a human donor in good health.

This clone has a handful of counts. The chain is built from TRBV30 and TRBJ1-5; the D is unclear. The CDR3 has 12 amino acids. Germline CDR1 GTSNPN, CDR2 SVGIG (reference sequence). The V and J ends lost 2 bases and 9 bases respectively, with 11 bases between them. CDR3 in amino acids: CAWSTTLGPQHF. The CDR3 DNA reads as TGTGCCTGGAGTACTACCTTAGGGCCCCAGCATTTT.

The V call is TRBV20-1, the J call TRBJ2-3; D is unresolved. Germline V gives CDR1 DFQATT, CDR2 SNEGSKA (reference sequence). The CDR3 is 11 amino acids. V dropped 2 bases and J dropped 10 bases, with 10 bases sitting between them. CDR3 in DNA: TGCAGTGCTAGAAATTCGGGCGCGCAGTATTTT. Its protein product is CSARNSGAQYF.

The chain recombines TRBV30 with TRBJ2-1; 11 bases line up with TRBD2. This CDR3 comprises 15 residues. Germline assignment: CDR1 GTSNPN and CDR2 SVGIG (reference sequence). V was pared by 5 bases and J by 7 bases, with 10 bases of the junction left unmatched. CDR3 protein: CAWGVGTSGFNEQFF. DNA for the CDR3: TGTGCCTGGGGGGTGGGGACTAGCGGTTTTAATGAGCAGTTCTTC.

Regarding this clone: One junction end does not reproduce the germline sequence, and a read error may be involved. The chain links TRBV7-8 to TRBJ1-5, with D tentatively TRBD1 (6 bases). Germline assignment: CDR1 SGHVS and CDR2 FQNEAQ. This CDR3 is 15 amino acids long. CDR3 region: CASSSTAGGNQPQHF. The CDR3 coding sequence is TGTGCCAGCAGTTCCACGGCGGGGGGCAACCAGCCCCAGCATTTT.

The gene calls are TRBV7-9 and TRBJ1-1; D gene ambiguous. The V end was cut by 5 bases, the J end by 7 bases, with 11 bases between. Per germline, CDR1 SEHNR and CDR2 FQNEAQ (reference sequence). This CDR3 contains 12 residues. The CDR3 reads CASSKPAVEAFF. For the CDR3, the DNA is TGTGCCAGCAGCAAACCCGCTGTTGAAGCTTTCTTT.

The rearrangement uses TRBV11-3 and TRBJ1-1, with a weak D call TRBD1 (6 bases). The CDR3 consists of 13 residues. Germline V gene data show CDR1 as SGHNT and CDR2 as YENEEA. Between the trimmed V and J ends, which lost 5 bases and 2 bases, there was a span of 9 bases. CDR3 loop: CASSQGGNTEAFF. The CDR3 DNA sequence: TGTGCCAGCAGCCAAGGGGGAAACACTGAAGCTTTCTTT.